The 12 T cell receptor beta chains listed next were all sequenced from one sample in a study of blood T cells in healthy people across ages (dated by TCRdb to 2013 to 2016). The library came from 5' RACE. For sequencing, an Illumina HiSeq 2500 was employed. The second PCR ran for about 7 to 11 cycles and used a J-beta primer mix along with a sample-barcoded 5' primer. TCRdb redid the processing of the public reads, applying fastp at Q25 and MiXCR, and retained in-frame beta chains. Rows matching on CDR3 protein sequence are summarized as one entry with the most common DNA and genes. This sample is represented by under 2,000,000 distinct CDR3 sequences; about 49% of them were singletons. The top ten clonotypes cover less than 2.5% of the sample. Sequencing was performed on blood. Receptors were obtained from a woman aged 40 to 50 in good health.

The CDR3 coding sequence is TGTGCCAGCAGTTTCAAGAGGGGGGCCTATAATTCACCCCTCCACTTT. Translation: CASSFKRGAYNSPLHF. V gene TRBV27 combines with J gene TRBJ1-6; D is perhaps TRBD1 (6 bases). The CDR3 runs to 16 residues. V lost 3 bases and J 2 bases, leaving 11 bases between the germline ends. The germline V gene encodes CDR1 MNHEY and CDR2 SMNVEV (reference sequence).

In this sample, this clonotype turned up a few times. This rearrangement joins TRBV3-1 to TRBJ2-6; possibly TRBD1 or TRBD2 for D (5 bases each). This CDR3 comprises 20 residues. V was pared by 0 bases and J by 2 bases, with 20 bases between. Germline CDR1 is LGHDT and CDR2 is YNNKEL (reference sequence). The DNA for the CDR3 is TGTGCCAGCAGCCAAGATCCCCCAGGGAGATTAACCGCTGGGGCCAACGTCCTGACTTTC. It translates to CASSQDPPGRLTAGANVLTF.

This rearrangement joins TRBV7-2 to TRBJ2-1; 15 positions match TRBD2. Germline loops: CDR1 SGHTA, CDR2 FQGNSA. The CDR3 is 13 amino acids. V trimming: 5 bases; J trimming: 12 bases; junction bases outside the gene matches: 2. The chain's CDR3 is CASSTGLAGGQFF. The CDR3, as DNA: TGTGCCAGCAGCACGGGACTAGCGGGGGGGCAGTTCTTC.

The CDR3 region has the DNA TGTGCCAGCAGTGAAGCGCTCCTGGCCTACGAGCAGTACTTC. Its translation is CASSEALLAYEQYF. The chain has TRBV2 and TRBJ2-7, with unresolved D. CDR1 is SNHLY and CDR2 is FYNNEI in the germline V gene. The CDR3 totals 14 residues. V shed 0 bases and J shed 2 bases, with 8 bases lying between them.

The chain employs TRBV11-2 and TRBJ2-1; the match to TRBD2 covers 13 bases. V shed 2 bases, J shed 0 bases, and the junction held 4 bases outside the gene matches. This CDR3 has 18 residues. Germline V gene data show CDR1 as SGHAT and CDR2 as FQNNGV. The CDR3 region is CASSLLLAGGSSYNEQFF. Here the CDR3 DNA reads TGTGCCAGCAGCTTATTACTAGCGGGGGGGAGCTCCTACAATGAGCAGTTCTTC.

This clonotype was detected once. J is TRBJ1-2 and V is TRBV28; tentatively, D is TRBD1 (5 bases). Germline V gives CDR1 MDHEN, CDR2 SYDVKM. V lost 4 bases and J lost 6, with 15 bases in between. This CDR3 is 14 amino acids long. The CDR3 sequence is CASSSLNTGHGYTF. The CDR3 DNA sequence: TGTGCCAGCAGTTCACTCAACACAGGACATGGCTACACCTTC.

This chain connects TRBV29-1 to TRBJ1-3; D gene unclear. The CDR3 totals 14 residues. Trimming shortened V by 6 bases and J by 0 bases, and 12 bases separated the two germline ends. In germline, CDR1 is SQVTM, CDR2 ANQGSEA. The CDR3, as DNA: TGCAGCGTGGTAGGGCAAGACTCTGGAAACACCATATATTTT. It codes for CSVVGQDSGNTIYF. The full variable domain, its missing parts supplied by reference TRBV29-1 and TRBJ1-3, is SAVISQKPSRDICQRGTSLTIQCQVDSQVTMMFWYRQQPGQSLTLIATANQGSEATYESGFVIDKFPISRPNLTFSTLTVSNMSPEDSSIYLCSVVGQDSGNTIYFGEGSWLTVV.

There are a few counts of this clonotype. This chain links TRBV20-1 with TRBJ2-3, with 14 nucleotides matching TRBD2. The CDR3 is 16 residues long. CDR1 is DFQATT and CDR2 is SNEGSKA in the germline V gene (reference sequence). The junction had 7 bases not matched to a gene; V was cut back by 4 bases and J by 4 bases. The DNA for the CDR3 is TGCAGTGCTACCAGGACTAGCGGGGGGCGAGCAGATACGCAGTATTTT. Translating it yields CSATRTSGGRADTQYF.

This rearrangement joins TRBV6-6 to TRBJ1-2; the D gene is possibly TRBD1 (6 bases). Trimming stripped 6 bases from V and 7 bases from J, with 15 bases between. Germline V gives CDR1 MNHNY, CDR2 SVGAGI (reference sequence). This CDR3 comprises 13 residues. The CDR3 DNA reads TGTGCCAGCAGCGCCGAATGGGGGGCTGGCTACACCTTC. It translates to CASSAEWGAGYTF.

The chain uses TRBV29-1 and TRBJ2-3, with a tentative D call TRBD2 (5 bases). Trimming removed 3 bases at V and 4 bases at J, with 11 bases between. From germline, CDR1 is SQVTM and CDR2 ANQGSEA. This CDR3 spans 13 amino acids. The CDR3 DNA is TGCAGCGTTGATATACTAGATTCAGATACGCAGTATTTT. Translation: CSVDILDSDTQYF.

V and J are TRBV20-1 and TRBJ2-5; D may be TRBD1 (6 bases). The closer fit of TRBJ2-7 to the DNA end suggests the J call may be wrong. Germline assignment: CDR1 DFQATT and CDR2 SNEGSKA (reference sequence). The CDR3 is 13 residues long. CDR3 sequence (DNA): TGCAGTGCTGCCCCGGACAGAAAGAACGAGCAGTACTTC. This translates into CSAAPDRKNEQYF.

This clonotype was counted between two and nine times. The chain is built from TRBV10-3 and TRBJ2-3; 8 bases fit TRBD1. The germline gives CDR1 ENHRY, CDR2 SYGVKD. Unmatched junction bases numbered 6, after V lost 4 bases and J lost 6 bases. This CDR3 region has 14 residues. The CDR3 sequence: CAISGTGSIDTQYF. In DNA form, the CDR3 reads TGTGCCATCAGTGGGACAGGGAGTATTGATACGCAGTATTTT.